This T cell receptor (beta chain) was captured in a study of blood T cell repertoires in COVID-19. At the level of the study: Samples representing acute and convalescent COVID-19 were sourced from the United States, Italy and Spain.

Authors' processing steps: How many nucleated cells were present was estimated from reference gene primer amplification. Clones were sequenced by immunoSEQ multiplex PCR, and TCRdb holds only the in-frame ones, with some missing. D and trimming come from the DNA, and the V and J calls and clone size come from that table. The table lists about 42,000 clones, more than 75% of them singletons, with roughly a quarter in the top ten. This CDR3 has 14 residues. The ends were cut back, 6 bases at V and 0 bases at J, with 11 bases in the middle. Germline assignment: CDR1 MNHEY and CDR2 SVGAGI. The sample holds a few counts of this clone.

The sample comprised peripheral blood. The chain combines TRBV6-5 with TRBJ1-1; tentative D call: TRBD1 (5 bases). This receptor was taken from a man of 80 years or more with acute or convalescent COVID-19. The CDR3 region is CASSPGHLNTEAFF. Written as DNA, the CDR3 is TGTGCCAGCAGCCCCGGACACTTGAACACTGAAGCTTTCTTT.